These 24 T cell receptor beta chains were sequenced from one sample in a study of tissue T cells after allogeneic stem cell transplantation. Some clones are missing from TCRdb's copy, which holds only in-frame ones; the method was immunoSEQ multiplex PCR. This table holds roughly 4,000 clones, approximately 45% found once. The time point was: mouse harvest day 14 after allogeneic transplant. Tail vein injection delivered 10^7 T-cell-depleted bone marrow cells and 10^6 splenic CD5+ T cells. Sequencing was done on a sample of gut tissue. The receptors were sampled from a female BALB/c mouse given C57BL/6 T cells with graft-versus-host disease after an allogeneic hematopoietic cell transplant.

Of note for this clone: Genes and germline are mouse. CDR3 residues: CASSPTGGANTLYF. Incomplete CDR3 DNA: TGTGCCAGCAGTCCGACAGGGGGCGCTAACACCTTGTAC. The chain combines TRBV26 with TRBJ2-4; 10 nucleotides match TRBD1. Read data end 1 residue before the CDR3 end; the end is taken from the germline J gene. Germline values: CDR1 KGHPV, CDR2 FQNQEV (reference sequence). V dropped 4 bases and J dropped 6; count of bases not matched to a gene: 4. This CDR3 has 14 residues.

This clone was picked up one time. Gene and germline names: mouse. The read terminates 1 residue before the CDR3 end, so the remaining end is supplied by the germline J gene. The genes are TRBV23 and TRBJ1-1. CDR3 length: 12 residues. Germline V gives CDR1 KGHTA, CDR2 FQNQQP. The part of the CDR3 DNA that was read is TGCTCCAGCAGTTGGGACGCTCAGAGGGTCTTC. Protein product: CSSSWDAQRVF. The full CDR3 is CSSSWDAQRVFF.

By sample share, this clone is medium-sized (0.01 to 0.1%). Mouse names are used for the genes. CDR3 residues: CASSPDRGLNSPLYF. The sequenced part of the CDR3 DNA is TGTGCTAGCAGTCCTGACAGGGGGCTTAATTCGCCCCTCTAC. The V call is TRBV17, the J call TRBJ1-6; 10 nucleotides match TRBD1. The read ends 1 residue shy of where the CDR3 ends; the end is completed using the germline J gene. TRBJ1-6 belongs to the ORF category, with a function that is uncertain. V dropped 5 bases and J dropped 6; count of bases not matched to a gene: 4. Per the germline V gene, CDR1 is MNHDT and CDR2 is YYDKIL. CDR3 length: 15 amino acids.

This clone was detected a few times. All gene names here are mouse names. The sequence runs out 1 residue before the end of the CDR3; the remainder is reconstructed from the germline J gene. The chain recombines TRBV26 with TRBJ2-7; 11 bases agree with TRBD1. V gave up 4 bases and J gave up 7 bases; unmatched junction bases: 0. The CDR3 contains 12 residues. Per germline, CDR1 KGHPV and CDR2 FQNQEV (reference sequence). The sequenced part of the CDR3 DNA is TGTGCCAGCAGTCGGACAGGGGGCGAACAGTAC. As protein: CASSRTGGEQY. The full CDR3 reads CASSRTGGEQYF. Filled out from reference TRBV26 and TRBJ2-7, the complete variable domain reads NSKVIQTPRYLVKGQGQKAKMRCIPEKGHPVVFWYQQNKNNEFKFLINFQNQEVLQQIDMTEKRFSAECPSNSPCSLEIQSSEAGDSALYLCASSRTGGEQYFGPGTRLTVL.

This clone was recorded a few times. Genes here carry mouse names. The CDR3 DNA, read in part, is TGTGCCAGCACGACTGGGGGGGCAAGGACCGGGCAGCTCTAC. This translates into CASTTGGARTGQLY. The CDR3, in full, reads CASTTGGARTGQLYF. This sequence joins TRBV3 and TRBJ2-2; TRBD2 matches 12 bases. The read ends 1 residue before the CDR3 terminus; that terminus is restored from the germline J gene. V was pared by 7 bases and J by 5 bases, with 5 bases of the junction left unmatched. This CDR3 has 15 amino acids. CDR1 is SNHLY, CDR2 FYNGKV, per germline (reference sequence).

This clone was observed a handful of times. The gene names here belong to mouse. The read comes to an end 1 residue before the CDR3 does, leaving the germline J gene to fill in the end. The chain couples TRBV26 to TRBJ2-7; 8 nucleotides agree with TRBD1. The length of the CDR3 is 14 residues. Germline CDR1 is KGHPV and CDR2 is FQNQEV (reference sequence). Trimming at V came to 6 bases and at J to 1 base, leaving 5 bases not matched to a gene. Partial CDR3 DNA: TGTGCCAGCAGCTCGGGACAGGTTTCCTATGAACAGTAC. This sequence encodes CASSSGQVSYEQY. The full CDR3 protein is CASSSGQVSYEQYF.

About this clone: Gene names refer to mouse genes. Read sequence stops 1 residue before the CDR3 end, and the germline J gene provides the missing end. The rearrangement joins TRBV26 to TRBJ2-5, with 9 bases identical to TRBD1. The CDR3 extends over 14 amino acids. Germline V gene sequence: CDR1 KGHPV, CDR2 FQNQEV (reference sequence). V lost 4 bases and J lost 3; bases outside the gene matches: 2. The covered CDR3 bases are TGTGCCAGCAGTCGACAGGGGGGACAAGACACCCAGTAC. Translation: CASSRQGGQDTQY. The full CDR3 protein is CASSRQGGQDTQYF.

Remarks on this clone: The gene symbols are mouse symbols. The CDR3 end lies 1 residue beyond the end of the read and is filled in from the germline J gene. V is TRBV19 and J is TRBJ2-5; perhaps D is TRBD1 or TRBD2 (5 bases each). Between the trimmed V and J ends, which lost 0 bases and 4 bases, there was a span of 6 bases. Per the germline V gene, CDR1 is FNHDT and CDR2 is SITEND (reference sequence). This CDR3 contains 13 residues. The CDR3 reads CASSIAGEDTQYF. CDR3 bases read: TGTGCCAGCAGTATAGCGGGGGAAGACACCCAGTAC.

For this clone: All gene names here are mouse names. The CDR3 is cut off 1 residue early in the read; its end comes from the germline J gene. The chain employs TRBV23 and TRBJ1-4. CDR1 is KGHTA and CDR2 is FQNQQP in the germline V gene. The CDR3 totals 16 residues. The covered CDR3 bases are TGCTCCAGCAGTCAATCGGGGCAGGGCTCCAACGAAAGATTATTT. This gives the protein CSSSQSGQGSNERLF. The whole CDR3 sequence is CSSSQSGQGSNERLFF.

As concerns this clone: The germline and genes are mouse ones. The sequenced part of the CDR3 DNA is TGTGCCAGCAGTTGGGACAGGGACTCCGACTACACC. It codes for CASSWDRDSDYT. The entire CDR3 is CASSWDRDSDYTF. This sequence joins TRBV26 and TRBJ1-2, with 9 bases that match TRBD1. The read ends 1 residue early relative to the CDR3; the germline J gene fills the gap. J was trimmed by 3 bases and V by 5 bases; bases with no gene match: 1. CDR3 size: 13 residues. CDR1 is KGHPV, CDR2 FQNQEV, per germline (reference sequence).

To note about this clone: Mouse gene names and germline throughout. The read ends 1 residue shy of where the CDR3 ends; the end is completed using the germline J gene. J is TRBJ2-7 and V is TRBV24; D remains ambiguous. The CDR3 loop spans 13 amino acids. With 2 bases removed from V and 0 bases from J, the gap between germline ends came to 5 bases. Looked up from germline, CDR1 is KGHTA and CDR2 is FRNEEI. Incomplete CDR3 DNA: TGTGCCAGCAGTCTGCCGAGCTCCTATGAACAGTAC. Amino acid sequence: CASSLPSSYEQY. The whole CDR3 sequence reads CASSLPSSYEQYF.

This clone came up once. The gene symbols are mouse symbols. The read finishes 1 residue shy of the CDR3 end, and the germline J gene is used to complete it. The chain uses TRBV26 and TRBJ2-1; no definite D call. This CDR3 contains 13 residues. Germline V gene sequence: CDR1 KGHPV, CDR2 FQNQEV (reference sequence). The V and J ends lost 2 bases and 0 bases respectively, with 2 bases between them. The sequenced CDR3 bases are TGTGCCAGCAGTCTGGTTAACTATGCTGAGCAGTTC. Encoded protein: CASSLVNYAEQF. The full CDR3 is CASSLVNYAEQFF.

For this clone: Gene names are the mouse ones. The missing CDR3 end, 1 residue past where the read stops, is filled in from the germline J gene. The gene calls are TRBV29 and TRBJ1-1; 7 bases fit TRBD1. Germline CDR1 is MSHET and CDR2 is SYDVDS. Trimming cost V 5 bases and J 0 bases; bases outside gene matches: 3. CDR3 length equals 14 residues. The CDR3 spells CASSPGQANTEVFF. The DNA read from the CDR3 is TGTGCTAGCAGTCCCGGACAGGCAAACACAGAAGTCTTC.

By share, this clone counts as medium-sized (0.01 to 0.1%). Any gene name here is a mouse gene name. The CDR3 extends 1 residue past the end of the read, so its final part is completed from the germline J gene. The chain couples TRBV16 to TRBJ2-1; possibly TRBD1 or TRBD2 for D (5 bases each). Trimming pared 1 base from V and 3 bases from J, leaving 7 bases between. This CDR3 has 14 residues. Germline V gene data show CDR1 as SGHSA and CDR2 as FRNQAP. The CDR3 spells CASSLGGSYAEQFF. The DNA read from the CDR3 is TGTGCAAGCAGCTTAGGGGGGAGCTATGCTGAGCAGTTC. Combining the CDR3 with reference TRBV16 and TRBJ2-1 gives the whole variable domain NAGVIQTPRHKVTGKGQEATLWCEPISGHSAVFWYRQTIVQGLEFLTYFRNQAPIDDSGMPKERFSAQMPNQSHSTLKIQSTQPQDSAVYLCASSLGGSYAEQFFGPGTRLTVL.

A remark on this clone: Gene names follow the mouse nomenclature. Sequencing ends 1 residue short of the CDR3 end; the germline J gene provides the rest. The chain is built from TRBV3 and TRBJ1-5; D remains ambiguous. This CDR3 is built from 15 residues. The germline V gene has CDR1 SNHLY and CDR2 FYNGKV (reference sequence). The V end lost 0 bases, the J end lost 0 bases, and 6 bases lay between the germline ends. The CDR3 sequence: CASSLARYNNQAPLF. The CDR3 DNA, read in part, is TGTGCCAGCAGCTTAGCGCGGTATAACAACCAGGCTCCGCTT.

For this clone: The gene names here belong to mouse. The sequenced fragment ends 1 residue before the CDR3 boundary, so the rest is inferred from the germline J gene. The gene calls are TRBV3 and TRBJ2-7, with TRBD2 matching 8 bases. Looked up from germline, CDR1 is SNHLY and CDR2 is FYNGKV (reference sequence). The CDR3 is 13 residues long. The ends lost 4 bases at V and 4 bases at J; junction bases unmatched: 3. CDR3: CASSSGTGYEQYF. The covered CDR3 bases are TGTGCCAGCAGCTCCGGGACTGGTTATGAACAGTAC.

About this clone: Gene names denote mouse genes. The read terminates 1 residue ahead of where the CDR3 ends, so the germline J gene completes it. This chain links TRBV16 with TRBJ2-1, with 10 bases aligning to TRBD2. Trimming cost V 3 bases and J 4 bases; bases outside gene matches: 3. This CDR3 region has 15 residues. Germline V gene sequence: CDR1 SGHSA, CDR2 FRNQAP. The CDR3 loop reads CASSFRDWGYAEQFF. The sequenced part of the CDR3 DNA is TGTGCAAGCAGCTTCCGGGACTGGGGATATGCTGAGCAGTTC.

With regard to this clone: The genes and germline here are from mouse. The missing CDR3 end, 1 residue past where the read stops, is filled in from the germline J gene. The chain is built from TRBV20 and TRBJ2-5; D is unresolved. This CDR3 is built from 13 residues. Germline V CDR1 and CDR2: GFQATS, STVNSAI. V was trimmed by 2 bases and J by 1 base, leaving 7 bases between them. The CDR3 spells CGARYNHQDTQYF. CDR3 DNA (partial): TGTGGTGCTAGGTACAACCACCAAGACACCCAGTAC.

Notes on this clone: Genes and germline come from the mouse. The read ends 1 residue shy of where the CDR3 ends; the end is completed using the germline J gene. The V gene is TRBV26, the J gene TRBJ2-7; unclear D gene. Germline loops: CDR1 KGHPV, CDR2 FQNQEV (reference sequence). The CDR3 is 12 amino acids. The ends were cut back, 3 bases at V and 3 bases at J, with 6 bases in the middle. CDR3 amino acids: CASSLTNYEQYF. The CDR3 bases that were read are TGTGCCAGCAGTCTCACCAACTATGAACAGTAC.

Concerning this clone: Mouse names are used for the genes. From the germline J gene comes the end of the CDR3, since the read stops 1 residue before it. The V call is TRBV12-2, the J call TRBJ1-6, with 7 bases fitting TRBD1. TRBJ1-6 counts as an open reading frame of uncertain function. Looked up from germline, CDR1 is SGHLS and CDR2 is HYDKME. This CDR3 comprises 14 residues. Trimming removed 2 bases from V and 5 bases from J; junction bases left unmatched: 2. The CDR3 sequence: CASSPGTDNSPLYF. The CDR3 DNA, read in part, is TGTGCCAGCTCTCCCGGGACAGATAATTCGCCCCTCTAC.

Comment on this clone: Gene names denote mouse genes. With the read ending 1 residue before the CDR3 end, the germline J gene is used to fill in that end. The chain combines TRBV3 with TRBJ2-7, with TRBD2 matching over 12 bases. This CDR3 is built from 14 residues. V lost 4 bases and J lost 6; bases outside the gene matches: 4. The germline V gene has CDR1 SNHLY and CDR2 FYNGKV (reference sequence). CDR3 sequence: CASSYDWGGFEQYF. The DNA read from the CDR3 is TGTGCCAGCAGCTACGACTGGGGGGGCTTTGAACAGTAC. Full variable domain (outside the CDR3, taken from reference TRBV3 and TRBJ2-7): GPKVLQIPSHQIIDMGQMVTLNCDPVSNHLYFYWYKQILGQQMEFLVNFYNGKVMEKSKLFKDQFSVERPDGSYFTLKIQPTALEDSAVYFCASSYDWGGFEQYFGPGTRLTVL.

Concerning this clone itself: The genes and germline here are from mouse. The CDR3 end lies 1 residue beyond the end of the read and is filled in from the germline J gene. V usage is TRBV4 and J usage is TRBJ2-5; tentative D call: TRBD2 (7 bases). The V gene lost 4 bases and the J gene lost 4 bases, with 9 bases spanning the gap. Germline lookup yields CDR1 LGHDT and CDR2 YNNKQL (reference sequence). The CDR3 loop spans 13 amino acids. The sequenced CDR3 bases are TGTGCCAGCAGCTGGGGGGCGAAAGACACCCAGTAC. Protein sequence: CASSWGAKDTQY. The complete CDR3 reads CASSWGAKDTQYF.

Comments on this clone: Gene names follow the mouse nomenclature. The CDR3 goes on 1 residue after the read ends, and that part is filled in from the germline J gene. The chain combines TRBV15 with TRBJ2-4, with D tentatively TRBD2 (6 bases). The germline CDR1 and CDR2 sequences are SGHND and FRSKSL. The V gene lost 3 bases and the J gene lost 2 bases, with 9 bases spanning the gap. CDR3 size: 14 residues. CDR3 DNA, as far as it was read: TGTGCCAGCAGTTTCGCTGGGGTTCAAAACACCTTGTAC. Translation: CASSFAGVQNTLY. In full, the CDR3 reads CASSFAGVQNTLYF.

In this sample, this clone turned up a few times. Gene names and germline match the mouse. The read is 1 residue too short to cover the CDR3 end, so that end is filled in from the germline J gene. The chain employs TRBV31 and TRBJ2-1; TRBD1 agrees at 12 bases. Trimming cost V 0 bases and J 7 bases; bases outside gene matches: 4. Germline V gene lookup returns CDR1 GKSSPN and CDR2 SITVG. The CDR3 sequence is 15 residues long. The DNA read from the CDR3 is TGTGCCTGGAGTCTAGGGACAGGGGGCGGGGCTGAGCAGTTC. It encodes CAWSLGTGGGAEQF. The whole CDR3 is CAWSLGTGGGAEQFF.